The text below deals with one TCR beta chain. Here immunoSEQ multiplex PCR was the method, and the copy in TCRdb shows in-frame clones only, minus some. Of 250,000 to 300,000 clones in the sample, approximately 90% were seen once. The sample originates from a study of blood T cell repertoires in COVID-19. Overall study: The study drew acute and convalescent COVID-19 samples from the United States, Italy and Spain.

V lost 8 bases to trimming and J lost 3 bases; unmatched junction nucleotides: 1. The CDR3 has 12 amino acids. The sequencing sample was made of peripheral blood. The V call is TRBV12-3 or TRBV12-4, the J call TRBJ2-5; 9 positions agree with TRBD2. This sequence originates from a woman in her fifties or sixties who had recovered from COVID-19. CDR3 sequence: CASSSGEETQYF. CDR3 DNA sequence: TGTGCCAGCTCTAGCGGGGAAGAGACCCAGTACTTC.